The subject of this entry is one T cell receptor beta chain. The data originate from a study of blood T cell repertoires in COVID-19. Study summary: Sites across the United States, Italy and Spain contributed samples from acute and convalescent COVID-19. Nucleic acid was either cDNA or gDNA, and it came from T cells, B-cell-depleted T cells, or PBMCs.

In the original processing: Researchers report that nucleated cell counts were estimated from reference gene primer amplification. Repertoires were generated with immunoSEQ multiplex PCR, while TCRdb's copy carries only in-frame clones and drops some. The V and J calls and clone size are taken from that table; D and trimming were inferred from the DNA. The data show almost 70,000 clones, around 88% seen once. The germline gives CDR1 KGHSH, CDR2 LQKENI. The trim removed 2 bases at V and 1 base at J, leaving 4 bases unmatched. The CDR3 is 15 residues long. The sequenced sample consisted of peripheral blood. The chain recombines TRBV18 with TRBJ1-1, with 7 bases lining up with TRBD1. The origin of this receptor is a woman in her 70s with acute or convalescent COVID-19. CDR3 sequence reads: CASSPRGQQNTEAFF. The CDR3 DNA follows: TGTGCCAGCTCACCAAGGGGACAGCAGAACACTGAAGCTTTCTTT.